These 18 T cell receptor beta chains came from one sample sequenced in a study of cytomegalovirus exposure and HLA in healthy donors. PCR was performed using 60 Vbeta and 13 Jbeta primers. This table comes from immunoSEQ multiplex PCR, and its TCRdb copy is limited to in-frame clones, with some not included. Among over 200,000 clones listed, around 88% were seen once. Sequenced: PBMCs. These receptors came from a woman aged 18-29 years in good health and CMV-seronegative.

V is TRBV5-8 and J is TRBJ2-7; D ambiguous. This CDR3 spans 13 amino acids. Trimming shortened V by 4 bases and J by 3 bases, and 11 bases separated the two germline ends. Germline V CDR1 and CDR2: SGHTS, YDEGEE. In DNA, the CDR3 is TGTGCCAGCAGCCCCCTAAGCAACTACGAGCAGTACTTC. Translating gives CASSPLSNYEQYF.

Remarks on this clone: One junction end disagrees with the germline gene, perhaps due to a read error. The V call is TRBV7-9, the J call TRBJ2-6; 11 bases are a match to TRBD1. This CDR3 contains 18 residues. CDR1 and CDR2 (germline): SEHNR, FQNEAQ (reference sequence). Written as DNA, the CDR3 is TGTTCCAGCAGCACCCCCGGGACAGGGGGCTCTGGGGCCAACGTCCTGACTTTC. As protein: CSSSTPGTGGSGANVLTF. The variable domain in full, with the rest retrieved from reference TRBV7-9 and TRBJ2-6, is DTGVSQNPRHKITKRGQNVTFRCDPISEHNRLYWYRQTLGQGPEFLTYFQNEAQLEKSRLLSDRFSAERPKGSFSTLEIQRTEQGDSAMYLCSSSTPGTGGSGANVLTFGAGSRLTVL.

The J gene is TRBJ1-5, the V gene TRBV6-5; 7 bases are a match to TRBD1. Germline V gene lookup returns CDR1 MNHEY and CDR2 SVGAGI. The CDR3 has 15 residues. V shed 8 bases and J 2 bases; nucleotides not matched to a gene: 9. DNA for the CDR3: TGTGCCAGCGGACCAGGGGGGTCGCGCAATCAGCCCCAGCATTTT. Its protein product is CASGPGGSRNQPQHF.

This chain links TRBV2 with TRBJ2-7, with D perhaps matching TRBD1 (6 bases). The CDR3 length is 13 residues. The V and J ends lost 6 bases and 0 bases respectively, with 9 bases between them. The germline V gene has CDR1 SNHLY and CDR2 FYNNEI. Here the CDR3 DNA reads TGTGCCAGCAGGAACAGGGCCTCCTACGAGCAGTACTTC. Its protein product is CASRNRASYEQYF.

The rearrangement links TRBV19 to TRBJ1-4, with 7 bases fitting TRBD1. This CDR3 spans 17 amino acids. Trimming cost V 5 bases and J 0 bases; bases outside gene matches: 9. CDR1 and CDR2 from the germline V gene are LNHDA and SQIVND (reference sequence). CDR3 sequence reads: CASSGRQGRATNEKLFF. Here the CDR3 DNA reads TGTGCCAGTAGTGGACGACAGGGTCGGGCAACTAATGAAAAACTGTTTTTT.

This chain connects TRBV27 to TRBJ2-7, with D unresolved. V was cut by 5 bases and J by 3 bases, with 23 bases left in between. Per germline, CDR1 MNHEY and CDR2 SMNVEV (reference sequence). The CDR3 sequence is 17 residues long. CDR3 protein: CASSPFSVTESNYEQYF. DNA of the CDR3: TGTGCCAGCAGTCCCTTCTCCGTAACAGAATCGAACTACGAGCAGTACTTC.

This chain joins TRBV19 and TRBJ2-3; TRBD1 is a possible D gene (6 bases). The CDR3 has 14 residues. Germline V gene sequence: CDR1 LNHDA, CDR2 SQIVND (reference sequence). V was clipped by 5 bases and J by 3 bases, with 12 bases between them. This CDR3 reads CASSLTGSTDTQYF. The CDR3 DNA reads TGTGCCAGTAGTCTCACAGGGAGTACAGATACGCAGTATTTT.

The chain recombines TRBV11-2 with TRBJ2-1, with 10 nucleotides matching TRBD2. CDR1 is SGHAT and CDR2 is FQNNGV in the germline V gene. The CDR3 sequence is 16 residues long. V was clipped by 1 base and J by 4 bases; unmatched bases: 4. CDR3 in amino acids: CASSLGRLAGYNEQFF. Written as DNA, the CDR3 is TGTGCCAGCAGCTTAGGAAGACTAGCGGGTTACAATGAGCAGTTCTTC.

CDR3 region: CSVLEGTPRGTQYF. The DNA of the CDR3 is TGCAGCGTTTTAGAGGGCACTCCTAGAGGGACCCAGTACTTC. The gene calls are TRBV29-1 and TRBJ2-5; perhaps TRBD2 as D (5 bases). Germline V gene lookup returns CDR1 SQVTM and CDR2 ANQGSEA. CDR3 length: 14 amino acids. V dropped 5 bases and J dropped 7 bases, with 20 bases sitting between them.

Comment on this clone: The sample holds other DNA sequences that translate to the same CDR3. This rearrangement joins TRBV4-3 to TRBJ1-2; no clear D gene. The CDR3 length is 15 residues. V was cut by 0 bases and J by 10 bases, with 18 bases left in between. Germline loops: CDR1 LGHNA, CDR2 YSLEER. The CDR3 sequence is CASSQEASGVSSYTF. The CDR3 DNA is TGCGCCAGCAGCCAAGAAGCGTCCGGGGTATCCTCCTACACCTTC.

This clone was detected only once. The chain carries TRBV6-1 and TRBJ2-1, with TRBD1 matching 11 bases. Germline V gives CDR1 MNHNS, CDR2 SASEGT. The CDR3 loop spans 14 amino acids. Germline trimming cut 5 bases from V and 8 bases from J; bases unmatched to any gene: 5. CDR3 nucleotide sequence: TGTGCCAGCAGTAGGACAGGGGGCCAGGATGAGCAGTTCTTC. This encodes CASSRTGGQDEQFF.

The V and J genes are TRBV10-2 and TRBJ2-7; D remains ambiguous. Germline V gives CDR1 WSHSY, CDR2 SAAADI. This CDR3 is 16 amino acids long. Between the trimmed V and J ends, which lost 3 bases and 5 bases, there was a span of 20 bases. In DNA form, the CDR3 reads TGCGCCAGCAGTGATACCTGGATAACTTCCCGGGACGAGCAGTACTTC. This gives the protein CASSDTWITSRDEQYF.

The chain recombines TRBV6-5 with TRBJ1-4; D not resolved. The CDR3 is 13 residues long. Trimming took 5 bases from V and 7 from J, leaving 11 bases between them. Germline CDR1 reads MNHEY; CDR2 reads SVGAGI. CDR3 loop: CASSVPRSEKLFF. The CDR3 DNA is TGTGCCAGCAGTGTGCCCCGCAGTGAAAAACTGTTTTTT.

There are a few counts of this clone. V is TRBV27 and J is TRBJ1-4; 8 bases agree with TRBD1. Germline V lookup: CDR1 MNHEY, CDR2 SMNVEV (reference sequence). The CDR3 spans 16 residues. J gave up 5 bases and V 5 bases, and 10 bases lay outside the gene matches. CDR3 loop: CASSTDTGGLNEKLFF. CDR3 coding DNA: TGTGCCAGCAGTACCGACACAGGGGGGTTAAATGAAAAACTGTTTTTT.

This chain links TRBV27 with TRBJ1-4, with D possibly being TRBD1 (5 bases). This CDR3 has 13 residues. Germline CDR1 MNHEY, CDR2 SMNVEV (reference sequence). With 6 bases removed from V and 4 bases from J, the gap between germline ends came to 9 bases. The CDR3 DNA reads as TGTGCCAGCAGGCGGGGGTATAATGAAAAACTGTTTTTT. This sequence encodes CASRRGYNEKLFF.

The chain has TRBV25-1 and TRBJ1-4; 7 bases are a match to TRBD1. V gave up 6 bases and J gave up 1 base; unmatched junction bases: 2. The CDR3 consists of 14 residues. Germline-derived CDR1 and CDR2 are MGHDK and SYGVNS. DNA of the CDR3: TGTGCCAGCAGCGACAGGGAAACTAATGAAAAACTGTTTTTT. Translation: CASSDRETNEKLFF.

This clone was found once. The rearrangement joins TRBV4-3 to TRBJ1-1; 7 bases agree with TRBD1. The CDR3 loop spans 16 amino acids. V shed 2 bases and J 0 bases; nucleotides not matched to a gene: 6. Germline V CDR1 and CDR2: LGHNA, YSLEER. In DNA, the CDR3 is TGCGCCAGCAGCCAACCAGGGGGTGATATGAACACTGAAGCTTTCTTT. Amino acid sequence: CASSQPGGDMNTEAFF.

This clone was picked up one time. V usage is TRBV13 and J usage is TRBJ2-7; D might be TRBD1 (6 bases). Germline-derived CDR1 and CDR2 are PRHDT and FYEKMQ (reference sequence). The CDR3 runs to 16 residues. Trimming pared 2 bases from V and 2 bases from J, leaving 16 bases between. The CDR3 is CASSLSLGQSAYEQYF. CDR3 DNA sequence: TGTGCCAGCAGCTTATCCCTCGGACAGTCTGCCTACGAGCAGTACTTC.